These T cell receptor beta chains were read from a single sample in a study of T cell responses to AZD1222 COVID-19 vaccine. Repertoires were generated with immunoSEQ multiplex PCR, while TCRdb's copy carries only in-frame clones and drops some. The sample includes about 150,000 clones, approximately 90% of them seen just once. Sequences were derived from peripheral blood, sampled 28 days after the second AZD1222 dose. The receptors come from an adult who received the AZD1222 COVID-19 vaccine. Each CDR3 is given with its conserved first and last residue. The D gene is left open where the match is weak. Size is omitted from some rows. Given values are once, few, many or a class for expanded clones.

>TRBJ1-5|TRBV27|-|TRBD1
CASSGGTGGWGNQPQHF
TGTGCCAGCAGCGGAGGGACAGGGGGCTGGGGCAATCAGCCCCAGCATTTT
>TRBJ1-3|TRBV5-4|once|-
CASSFQSASGNTIYF
TGTGCCAGCAGCTTTCAGAGCGCCTCTGGAAACACCATATATTTT
>TRBJ1-4|TRBV3-1/TRBV3-2|-|-
CASSLRGGSEKLFF
TGTGCCAGCAGCCTTCGAGGGGGGAGCGAAAAACTGTTTTTT
>TRBJ2-5|TRBV19|-|-
CASSIDIGTSSGTQYF
TGTGCCAGTAGTATAGATATCGGGACGTCAAGCGGGACCCAGTACTTC
>TRBJ2-3|TRBV4-1|-|-
CASSQDLGLTDTQYF
TGCGCCAGCAGCCAAGATCTAGGCCTCACAGATACGCAGTATTTT
>TRBJ1-2|TRBV7-9|-|-
CASSLGRREDGYTF
TGTGCCAGCAGCTTGGGTCGCAGGGAGGATGGCTACACCTTC
>TRBJ2-1|TRBV12-5|-|-
CASGLGLMPEQFF
TGTGCTAGTGGTTTGGGACTTATGCCTGAGCAGTTCTTC
>TRBJ1-4|TRBV2|-|TRBD1
CASSVSTGSGSNEKLFF
TGTGCCAGCAGTGTCTCGACAGGGTCGGGCTCTAATGAAAAACTGTTTTTT
>TRBJ1-5|TRBV19|-|-
CATQQADSNQPQHF
TGTGCCACCCAACAGGCGGATAGCAATCAGCCCCAGCATTTT
>TRBJ1-2|TRBV29-1|-|-
CSVLNPQVGDLYGYTF
TGCAGCGTCCTAAACCCCCAAGTGGGCGATCTCTATGGCTACACCTTC
>TRBJ2-7|TRBV7-8|-|-
CASSLVVRGKYEQYF
TGTGCCAGCAGCTTAGTTGTCAGGGGAAAATACGAGCAGTACTTC
>TRBJ2-7|TRBV29-1|-|TRBD1
CSASGTELYEQYF
TGCAGCGCCTCCGGGACAGAACTATACGAGCAGTACTTC
>TRBJ2-2|TRBV9|-|-
CASSAFNTGELFF
TGTGCCAGCAGCGCTTTTAACACCGGGGAGCTGTTTTTT
>TRBJ2-7|TRBV5-5|-|-
CASSRSTIPGSDSYEQYF
TGTGCCAGCAGCCGATCAACCATTCCCGGCTCCGACTCCTACGAGCAGTACTTC
>TRBJ2-6|TRBV3-1/TRBV3-2|-|-
CASSQDLGAGKAGANVLTF
TGTGCCAGCAGCCAAGACCTGGGGGCAGGGAAAGCAGGGGCCAACGTCCTGACTTTC
>TRBJ2-5|TRBV6-1|-|-
CASSEAVGGGETQYF
TGTGCCAGCAGTGAAGCGGTAGGGGGGGGAGAGACCCAGTACTTC
>TRBJ2-7|TRBV6-5|few|-
CASRGGGGGPYEQYF
TGTGCCAGCAGGGGGGGCGGCGGGGGCCCCTACGAGCAGTACTTC
>TRBJ2-4|TRBV11-2|-|TRBD2
CASSPGLGGNIQYF
TGTGCCAGCAGCCCGGGACTAGGGGGAAACATTCAGTACTTC
>TRBJ1-1|TRBV11-3|-|-
CASSLEQNTEAFF
TGTGCCAGCAGCTTAGAACAGAACACTGAAGCTTTCTTT
>TRBJ2-5|TRBV11-2|-|-
CASSLTVTQYF
TGTGCCAGCAGCTTAACTGTGACCCAGTACTTC
>TRBJ2-1|TRBV19|-|-
CASSKVITNEQFF
TGTGCCAGTAGTAAGGTCATCACCAATGAGCAGTTCTTC
>TRBJ1-5|TRBV27|once|TRBD1
CASRPDRGWSNQPQHF
TGTGCCAGCCGCCCAGACAGGGGTTGGAGCAATCAGCCCCAGCATTTT
>TRBJ2-3|TRBV7-9|-|TRBD2
CASSPTSGRAPDTQYF
TGTGCCAGCAGCCCTACTAGCGGGAGGGCCCCAGATACGCAGTATTTT
>TRBJ2-5|TRBV4-2|-|TRBD2
CASSQGWAGGQETQYF
TGTGCCAGCAGCCAAGGATGGGCGGGAGGCCAAGAGACCCAGTACTTC
>TRBJ1-2|TRBV14|once|TRBD1
CASSLLQGDGYTF
TGTGCCAGCAGCCTATTACAGGGGGACGGCTACACCTTC
>TRBJ1-5|TRBV19|few|-
CASREDPSLPQHF
TGTGCCAGTAGGGAAGACCCATCCTTGCCCCAGCATTTT
>TRBJ2-7|TRBV2|once|-
CASGAGPYEQYF
TGTGCCAGCGGGGCGGGACCCTACGAGCAGTACTTC
>TRBJ1-2|TRBV10-3|-|-
CAISGAGASMGYTF
TGTGCCATCAGTGGGGCAGGGGCCTCTATGGGCTACACCTTC
>TRBJ1-1|TRBV5-1|-|-
CASTQGGDTEAFF
TGCGCCAGCACCCAGGGAGGGGACACTGAAGCTTTCTTT
>TRBJ2-3|TRBV5-1|-|-
CASSFGGDADTQYF
TGCGCCAGCAGCTTTGGAGGGGATGCAGATACGCAGTATTTT
>TRBJ2-7|TRBV12-3/TRBV12-4|-|-
CAGSSAANYEQYF
TGTGCCGGCAGTTCGGCCGCGAACTACGAGCAGTACTTC
>TRBJ1-2|TRBV2|once|TRBD1
CASSDLSTTGQMYGYTF
TGTGCCAGCAGTGACCTCTCCACTACGGGACAGATGTATGGCTACACCTTC
>TRBJ1-4|TRBV19|-|-
CASKKDRITNEKLFF
TGTGCCAGTAAAAAAGACAGAATAACTAATGAAAAACTGTTTTTT
>TRBJ2-4|TRBV19|-|-
CASSISGAGDIQYF
TGTGCCAGTAGTATTAGTGGGGCAGGGGACATTCAGTACTTC
>TRBJ2-3|TRBV7-6|-|TRBD2
CASSLEVRELADTQYF
TGTGCCAGCAGCTTAGAAGTGCGGGAGCTGGCAGATACGCAGTATTTT
>TRBJ2-7|TRBV5-1|-|TRBD1
CASSWGQGVTYEQYF
TGCGCCAGCAGCTGGGGACAGGGGGTTACCTACGAGCAGTACTTC
>TRBJ2-2|TRBV5-6|-|TRBD1
CASSLVGGWRTGELFF
TGTGCCAGCAGCTTGGTAGGGGGCTGGAGAACCGGGGAGCTGTTTTTT
>TRBJ1-3|TRBV7-9|once|TRBD1
CASSLTGTGKGNTIYF
TGTGCCAGCAGCTTAACCGGGACAGGGAAAGGAAACACCATATATTTT
>TRBJ1-1|TRBV5-4|once|-
CASSLVGTEAFF
TGTGCCAGCAGCTTGGTGGGGACTGAAGCTTTCTTT
>TRBJ1-2|TRBV5-6|-|TRBD1
CASSLDPGQDIYGYTF
TGTGCCAGCAGTTTGGATCCGGGACAGGACATCTATGGCTACACCTTC
>TRBJ2-7|TRBV10-3|-|-
CAISDTNEQYF
TGTGCCATCAGTGACACCAACGAGCAGTACTTC
>TRBJ1-1|TRBV3-1/TRBV3-2|-|TRBD1
CASSYLPGQGKTEAFF
TGTGCCAGCAGTTATCTTCCGGGACAGGGGAAGACTGAAGCTTTCTTT